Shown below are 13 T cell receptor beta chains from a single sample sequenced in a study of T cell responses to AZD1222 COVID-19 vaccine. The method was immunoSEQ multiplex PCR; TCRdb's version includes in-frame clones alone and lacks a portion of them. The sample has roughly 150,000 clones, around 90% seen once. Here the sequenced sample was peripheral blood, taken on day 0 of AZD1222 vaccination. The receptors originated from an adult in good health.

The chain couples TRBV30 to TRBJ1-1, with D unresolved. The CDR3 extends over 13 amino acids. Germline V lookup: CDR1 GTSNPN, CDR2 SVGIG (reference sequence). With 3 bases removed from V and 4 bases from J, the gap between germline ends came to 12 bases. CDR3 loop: CAWSPGVGTEAFF. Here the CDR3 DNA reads TGTGCCTGGAGCCCCGGGGTCGGCACTGAAGCTTTCTTT.

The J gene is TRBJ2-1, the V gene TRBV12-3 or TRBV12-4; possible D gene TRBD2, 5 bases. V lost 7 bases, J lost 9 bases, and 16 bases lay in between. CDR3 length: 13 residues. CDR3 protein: CASKDLPTFEQFF. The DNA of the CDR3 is TGTGCCAGCAAGGACTTACCCACTTTTGAGCAGTTCTTC.

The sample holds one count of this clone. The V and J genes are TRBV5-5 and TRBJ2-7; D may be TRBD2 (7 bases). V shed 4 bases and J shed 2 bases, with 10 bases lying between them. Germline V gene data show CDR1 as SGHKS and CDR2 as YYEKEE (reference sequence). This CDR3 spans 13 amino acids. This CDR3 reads CASSQGGAYEQYF. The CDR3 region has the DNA TGTGCCAGCAGCCAAGGGGGGGCCTACGAGCAGTACTTC.

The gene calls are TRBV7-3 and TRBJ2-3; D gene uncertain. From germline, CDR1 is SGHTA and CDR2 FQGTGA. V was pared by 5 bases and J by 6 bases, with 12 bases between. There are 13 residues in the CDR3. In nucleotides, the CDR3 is TGTGCCAGCAGCATTAGCCCCACGGATACGCAGTATTTT. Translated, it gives CASSISPTDTQYF.

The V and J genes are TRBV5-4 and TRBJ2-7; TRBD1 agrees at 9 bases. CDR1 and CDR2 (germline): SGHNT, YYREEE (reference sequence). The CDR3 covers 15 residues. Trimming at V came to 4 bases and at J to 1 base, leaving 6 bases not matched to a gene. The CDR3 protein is CASSPVGTGSYEQYF. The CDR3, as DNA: TGTGCCAGCAGCCCGGTAGGGACAGGGTCCTACGAGCAGTACTTC. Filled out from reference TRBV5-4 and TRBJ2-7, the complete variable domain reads ETGVTQSPTHLIKTRGQQVTLRCSSQSGHNTVSWYQQALGQGPQFIFQYYREEENGRGNFPPRFSGLQFPNYSSELNVNALELDDSALYLCASSPVGTGSYEQYFGPGTRLTVT.

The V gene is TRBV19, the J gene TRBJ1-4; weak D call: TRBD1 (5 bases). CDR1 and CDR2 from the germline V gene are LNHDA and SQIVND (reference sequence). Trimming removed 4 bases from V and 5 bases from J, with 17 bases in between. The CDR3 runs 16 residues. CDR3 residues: CASSNSGRRGNEKLFF. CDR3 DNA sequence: TGTGCCAGTAGTAATTCAGGACGTCGGGGGAATGAAAAACTGTTTTTT.

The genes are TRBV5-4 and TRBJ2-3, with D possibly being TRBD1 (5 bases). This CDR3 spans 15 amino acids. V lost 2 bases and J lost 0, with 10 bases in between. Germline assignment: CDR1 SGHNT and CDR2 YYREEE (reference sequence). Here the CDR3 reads CASSLDRWSTDTQYF. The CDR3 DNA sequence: TGTGCCAGCAGCTTAGACAGATGGAGCACAGATACGCAGTATTTT.

The CDR3 here is CASSFWDREAEAFF. CDR3 DNA: TGCGCCAGCAGCTTCTGGGACAGGGAAGCTGAAGCTTTCTTT. This chain uses TRBV5-1 with TRBJ1-1; 9 bases match TRBD1. CDR1 and CDR2 from the germline V gene are SGHRS and YFSETQ. V lost 2 bases to trimming and J lost 6 bases; unmatched junction nucleotides: 5. The CDR3 is 14 amino acids.

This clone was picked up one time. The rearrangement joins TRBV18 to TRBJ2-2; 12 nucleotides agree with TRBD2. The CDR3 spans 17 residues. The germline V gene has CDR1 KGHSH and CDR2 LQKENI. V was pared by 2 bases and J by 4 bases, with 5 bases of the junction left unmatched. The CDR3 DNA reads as TGTGCCAGCTCACCAGTGACTAGCGGGAGAAGCACCGGGGAGCTGTTTTTT. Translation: CASSPVTSGRSTGELFF. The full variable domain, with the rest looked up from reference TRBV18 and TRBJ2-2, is NAGVMQNPRHLVRRRGQEARLRCSPMKGHSHVYWYRQLPEEGLKFMVYLQKENIIDESGMPKERFSAEFPKEGPSILRIQQVVRGDSAAYFCASSPVTSGRSTGELFFGEGSRLTVL.

CDR3 sequence (DNA): TGTGCCAGCAGCCTAGGGGGCGGGGAATACGAGCAGTACTTC. Translated: CASSLGGGEYEQYF. This chain joins TRBV7-2 and TRBJ2-7; D possibly corresponds to TRBD1 (7 bases). V shed 5 bases and J shed 4 bases, with 15 bases lying between them. The CDR3 runs to 14 residues. CDR1 SGHTA and CDR2 FQGNSA come from the germline V gene.

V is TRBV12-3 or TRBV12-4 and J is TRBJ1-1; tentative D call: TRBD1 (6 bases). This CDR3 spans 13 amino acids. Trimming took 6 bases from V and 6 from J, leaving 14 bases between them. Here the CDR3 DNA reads TGTGCCAGCAGACCAGGGGTTACCCCTGAAGCTTTCTTT. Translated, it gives CASRPGVTPEAFF.

As DNA, the CDR3 is TGTGCCAGTACTCGGGGGGGCTACAATGAGCAGTTCTTC. It yields the protein CASTRGGYNEQFF. The chain employs TRBV19 and TRBJ2-1; 8 bases are a match to TRBD2. V gave up 7 bases and J gave up 3 bases; unmatched junction bases: 2. The CDR3 totals 13 residues. Per the germline V gene, CDR1 is LNHDA and CDR2 is SQIVND (reference sequence). The variable domain in full, completed from reference TRBV19 and TRBJ2-1, reads DGGITQSPKYLFRKEGQNVTLSCEQNLNHDAMYWYRQDPGQGLRLIYYSQIVNDFQKGDIAEGYSVSREKKESFPLTVTSAQKNPTAFYLCASTRGGYNEQFFGPGTRLTVL.

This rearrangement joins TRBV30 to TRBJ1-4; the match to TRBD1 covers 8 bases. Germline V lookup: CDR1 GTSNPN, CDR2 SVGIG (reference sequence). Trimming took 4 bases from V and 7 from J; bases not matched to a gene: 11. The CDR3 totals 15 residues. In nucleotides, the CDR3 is TGTGCCTGGATGTGGGCCGGGACAGGAGGTGAAAAACTGTTTTTT. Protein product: CAWMWAGTGGEKLFF.